This record covers a single T cell receptor (beta chain). No antigen is known for it. Qualities for individual bases were not recorded, and no much larger clone is one base off. The sample comes from a study of blood T cells in healthy people across ages (dated by TCRdb to 2014 to 2015). Regarding the complete study: Template switching captured roughly one uniquely barcoded TCR beta cDNA molecule per two T cells in model experiments. Age-related changes in TCR beta repertoire diversity were measured in the study by deep sequencing normalized with unique cDNA molecular identifiers. Donors were grouped into four age groups: young (average roughly 15 years), middle-aged (under 40), aged (about 60) and long-lived (about 82). Using the same blood draw, the study looked at two additional independent replicas of 1 million unique cDNA reads for two donors, one aged 18 to 30 and the other aged 80 or older.

V and J are truncated by 6 bases and 4 bases respectively, leaving an intervening sequence of 13 bases. The CDR3 runs 14 residues from the cysteine to the phenylalanine. Solely the CDR3 DNA is kept, with 42 bases framed from the first base. To prepare the library, 5' RACE was applied. The instrument given in TCRdb is Illumina HiSeq 2500. The second PCR ran for roughly 7 to 11 cycles and used a J-beta primer mix along with a sample-barcoded 5' primer. A template-switch 5' adaptor carrying 12 random nucleotides introduced a unique molecular identifier onto each TCR beta cDNA molecule. Each sample yielded at least 3 million CDR3-containing paired-end reads. All of the RNA was converted into first-strand cDNA using the Mint cDNA synthesis kit, with a TRBC-specific oligonucleotide serving as the primer. After uracil-DNA glycosylase treatment, a first 18-cycle PCR used universal primers M1SS and BC2_uni_R on all cDNA. Processing in the source paper ran as follows. For normalization, 1 million high-quality reads, each with a distinct molecular identifier, were randomly selected from each sample. Instead of being binned into consensus sequences, reads with shared molecular identifiers were discarded. CDR3 identification, clonotype clustering and error correction used MiTCR with a Q25 quality threshold and the strictest error-elimination algorithm. A nonparametric unseen species model with Euler transformation was used to estimate a lower bound on total TCR beta diversity. The raw public reads went through TCRdb reprocessing: fastp at Q25, MiXCR clone calling, in-frame beta chains kept. Each record represents a unique CDR3 protein, reported with the most common genes and DNA among its rows. The V and J calls come from TCRdb's annotation, not from the publication. For this sample the table gives approximately 960,000 distinct CDR3 sequences, of which just under 30% were detected only once. The leading ten clones occupy 10% of the sample.

The 39 donors, aged about 6 to 95 years, were systemically healthy Caucasian individuals from Russia. Each donor gave ten milliliters of peripheral blood, drawn into EDTA-treated Vacutainer tubes. PBMCs were isolated by Ficoll-Paque density-gradient centrifugation, with at least 7 million obtained per sample. Trizol reagent was used to extract total RNA from the PBMCs, yielding at least 5 micrograms per sample. For every donor, flow cytometry on a PBMC aliquot measured the percentage of naive CD45RAhigh/CD27high T cells. Beyond this particular receptor, the publication reports: The CMV infection status of donors was not known, potentially confounding age-related changes in expanded clonotypes. Since profiling was done on bulk unsorted PBMCs, naive and antigen-experienced compartments could not be conclusively compared. Estimates of total diversity from one million sequenced T cells were regarded as lower bounds and underestimates. As age increased, observed TCR beta diversity per million T cells dropped in a roughly linear way, and a significant reduction was already evident by age around 41. Compared with the aged group, the long-lived group had more naive CD4+ T cells, fewer expanded clones and increased TCR diversity, suggesting age selection. A strong correlation was found between observed TCR beta diversity and the percentage of naive T cells measured by flow cytometry.

The same data also went into a second study, on T cells of mothers and their children. Looking at the second paper: Nine systemically healthy Caucasian individuals, comprising three mothers and their six children, were included as donors. cDNA synthesis used all of the extracted RNA, with 1.5 ug of RNA in each 15 ul reaction. In the second PCR, sample barcodes and 2-4 random nucleotides were introduced via the M1S primer. Each mother yielded over 8.5 million TCR beta CDR3 reads and each child 2.5 million to 3 million reads. Thymic selection shapes the output of TCR recombination in a similar way in related and unrelated pairs, and inherited differences have a minor effect. Normalized repertoire overlap was always slightly but never significantly higher in related than unrelated mother-child pairs. No persistent microchimeric T cell clones were detected, at a sensitivity of roughly 96 clones per million clonotypes. The study used deep NGS to compare TCR beta repertoires of mothers and children, seeking features distinguishing related mother-child pairs from unrelated individuals. The mean age was roughly 44 +/- 4 years for the mothers and approximately 11 +/- 4 years for the children. After adapter ligation was performed with NEBNext reagents, the libraries were sequenced on an Illumina HiSeq 2000 with 100+100 nt paired-end reads. To prevent cross-contamination, the mother and child libraries were prepared a month apart and were sequenced in separate runs. Each donor had between roughly 500,000 and 2,200,000 distinct TCR beta clonotypes identified. Naive TCR beta clonotypes were estimated from low-frequency clonotypes matched to each donor's FACS-determined naive share, without sorting.

Source material: blood. The chain is made from TRBV12-3 or TRBV12-4 and TRBJ1-5; the D gene is possibly TRBD1, with 6 bases matching. The source of this sequence is a woman aged 40 to 55 in good health. In nucleotide form, the sequence is TGTGCCAGCAGGAGAGGACAGTTGAATCAGCCCCAGCATTTT. This translates into CASRRGQLNQPQHF.